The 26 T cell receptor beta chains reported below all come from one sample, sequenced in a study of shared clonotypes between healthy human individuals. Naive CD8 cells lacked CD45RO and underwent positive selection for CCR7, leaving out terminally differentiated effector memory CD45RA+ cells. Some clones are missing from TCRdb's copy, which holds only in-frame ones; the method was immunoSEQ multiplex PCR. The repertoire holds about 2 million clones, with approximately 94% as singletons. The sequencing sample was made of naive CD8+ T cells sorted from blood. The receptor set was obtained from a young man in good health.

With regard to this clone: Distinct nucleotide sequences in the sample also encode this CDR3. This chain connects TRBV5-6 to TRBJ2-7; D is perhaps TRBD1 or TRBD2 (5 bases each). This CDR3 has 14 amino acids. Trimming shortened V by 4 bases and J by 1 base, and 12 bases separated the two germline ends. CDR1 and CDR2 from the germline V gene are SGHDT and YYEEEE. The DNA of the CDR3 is TGTGCCAGCAGCCCGGGACCGGGGTCCTACGAGCAGTACTTC. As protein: CASSPGPGSYEQYF.

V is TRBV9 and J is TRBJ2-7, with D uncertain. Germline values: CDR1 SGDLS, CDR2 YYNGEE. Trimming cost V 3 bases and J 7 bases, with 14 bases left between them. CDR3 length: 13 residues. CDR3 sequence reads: CASSASGGGEQYF. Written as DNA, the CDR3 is TGTGCCAGCAGCGCGTCGGGCGGTGGGGAGCAGTACTTC.

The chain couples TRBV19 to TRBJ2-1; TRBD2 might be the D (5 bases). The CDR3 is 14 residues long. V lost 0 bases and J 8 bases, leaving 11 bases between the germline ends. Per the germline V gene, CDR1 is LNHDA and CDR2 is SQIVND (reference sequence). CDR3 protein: CASSIDLATDEQFF. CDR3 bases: TGTGCCAGTAGTATAGACCTAGCTACGGATGAGCAGTTCTTC.

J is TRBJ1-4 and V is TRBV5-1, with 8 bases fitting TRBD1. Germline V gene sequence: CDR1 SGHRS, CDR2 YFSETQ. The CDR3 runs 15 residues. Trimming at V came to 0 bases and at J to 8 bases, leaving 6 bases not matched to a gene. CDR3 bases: TGCGCCAGCAGCTTGGATCAGGGGGCGCGGGAAAAACTGTTTTTT. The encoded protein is CASSLDQGAREKLFF. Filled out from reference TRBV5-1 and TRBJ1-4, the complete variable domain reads KAGVTQTPRYLIKTRGQQVTLSCSPISGHRSVSWYQQTPGQGLQFLFEYFSETQRNKGNFPGRFSGRQFSNSRSEMNVSTLELGDSALYLCASSLDQGAREKLFFGSGTQLSVL.

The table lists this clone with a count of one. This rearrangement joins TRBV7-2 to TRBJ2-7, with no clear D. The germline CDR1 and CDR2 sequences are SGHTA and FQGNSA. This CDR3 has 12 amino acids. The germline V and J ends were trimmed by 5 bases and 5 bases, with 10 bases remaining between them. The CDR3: CASSPLRNEQYF. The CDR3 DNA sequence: TGTGCCAGCAGCCCCCTCAGGAACGAGCAGTACTTC. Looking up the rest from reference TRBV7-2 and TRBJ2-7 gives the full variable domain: GAGVSQSPSNKVTEKGKDVELRCDPISGHTALYWYRQSLGQGLEFLIYFQGNSAPDKSGLPSDRFSAERTGGSVSTLTIQRTQQEDSAVYLCASSPLRNEQYFGPGTRLTVT.

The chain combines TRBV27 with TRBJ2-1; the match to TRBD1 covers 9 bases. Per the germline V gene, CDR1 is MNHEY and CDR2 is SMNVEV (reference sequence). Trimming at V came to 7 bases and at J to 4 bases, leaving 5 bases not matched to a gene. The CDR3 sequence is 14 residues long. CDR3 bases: TGTGCCAGCACCTTTGGGACAGGGTACAATGAGCAGTTCTTC. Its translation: CASTFGTGYNEQFF.

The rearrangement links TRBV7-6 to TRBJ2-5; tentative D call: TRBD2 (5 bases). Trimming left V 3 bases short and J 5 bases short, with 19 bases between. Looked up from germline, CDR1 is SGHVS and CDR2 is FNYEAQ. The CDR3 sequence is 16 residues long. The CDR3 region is CASSLGNKISGETQYF. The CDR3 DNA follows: TGTGCCAGCAGCTTGGGGAACAAAATATCGGGGGAGACCCAGTACTTC.

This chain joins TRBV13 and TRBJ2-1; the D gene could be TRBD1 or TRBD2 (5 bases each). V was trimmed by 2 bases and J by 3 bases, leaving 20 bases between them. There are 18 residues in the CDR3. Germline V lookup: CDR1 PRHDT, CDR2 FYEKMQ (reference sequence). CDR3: CASSLYRTLQLHYNEQFF. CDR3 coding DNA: TGTGCCAGCAGCTTATACAGGACTCTTCAGTTACACTACAATGAGCAGTTCTTC.

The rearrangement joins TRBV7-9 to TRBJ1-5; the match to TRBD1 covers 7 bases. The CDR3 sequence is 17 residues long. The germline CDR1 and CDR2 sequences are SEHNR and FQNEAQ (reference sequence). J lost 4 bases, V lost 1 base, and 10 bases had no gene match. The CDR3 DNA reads TGTGCCAGCAGCTTAGAATCCAGGGACAGCCAAAATCAGCCCCAGCATTTT. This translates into CASSLESRDSQNQPQHF.

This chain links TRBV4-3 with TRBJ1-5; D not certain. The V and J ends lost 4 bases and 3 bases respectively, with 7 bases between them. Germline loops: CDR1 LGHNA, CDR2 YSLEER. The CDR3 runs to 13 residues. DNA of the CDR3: TGCGCCAGCAGCCCAGGAGTCAATCAGCCCCAGCATTTT. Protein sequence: CASSPGVNQPQHF.

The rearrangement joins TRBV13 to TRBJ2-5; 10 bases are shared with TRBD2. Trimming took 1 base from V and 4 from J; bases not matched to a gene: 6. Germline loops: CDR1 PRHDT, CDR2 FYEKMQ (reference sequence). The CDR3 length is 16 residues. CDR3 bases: TGTGCCAGCAGCTTAGAGGTAGCGGGAGGTGGAGAGACCCAGTACTTC. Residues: CASSLEVAGGGETQYF.

The CDR3 protein is CASSPRNPGQSYEQYF. The CDR3 bases are TGCGCCAGCAGCCCGAGAAACCCGGGACAGTCCTACGAGCAGTACTTC. The chain links TRBV4-1 to TRBJ2-7, with 7 positions matching TRBD1. Germline V gene lookup returns CDR1 MGHRA and CDR2 YSYEKL. The ends lost 4 bases at V and 1 base at J; junction bases unmatched: 10. This CDR3 contains 16 residues.

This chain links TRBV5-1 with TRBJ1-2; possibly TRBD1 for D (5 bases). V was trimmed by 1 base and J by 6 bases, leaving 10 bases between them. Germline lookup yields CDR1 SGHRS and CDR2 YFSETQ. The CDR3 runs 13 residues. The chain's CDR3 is CASSLWGEDGYTF. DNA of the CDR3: TGCGCCAGCAGCTTGTGGGGGGAGGATGGCTACACCTTC. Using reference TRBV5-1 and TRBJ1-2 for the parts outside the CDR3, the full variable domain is KAGVTQTPRYLIKTRGQQVTLSCSPISGHRSVSWYQQTPGQGLQFLFEYFSETQRNKGNFPGRFSGRQFSNSRSEMNVSTLELGDSALYLCASSLWGEDGYTFGSGTRLTVV.

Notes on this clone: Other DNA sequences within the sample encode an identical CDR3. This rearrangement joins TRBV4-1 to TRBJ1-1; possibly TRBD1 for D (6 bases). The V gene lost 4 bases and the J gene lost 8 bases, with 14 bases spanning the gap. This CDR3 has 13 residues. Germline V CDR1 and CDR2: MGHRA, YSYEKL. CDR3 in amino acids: CASSPRGGAEAFF. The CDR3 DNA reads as TGCGCCAGCAGCCCCCGTGGGGGGGCAGAAGCTTTCTTT.

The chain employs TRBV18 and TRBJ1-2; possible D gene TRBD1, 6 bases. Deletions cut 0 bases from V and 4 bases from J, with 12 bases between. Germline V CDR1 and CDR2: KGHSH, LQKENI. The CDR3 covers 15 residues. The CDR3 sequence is CASSPPKGEGYGYTF. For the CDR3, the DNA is TGTGCCAGCTCACCACCGAAGGGGGAGGGCTATGGCTACACCTTC. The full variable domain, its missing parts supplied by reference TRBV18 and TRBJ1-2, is NAGVMQNPRHLVRRRGQEARLRCSPMKGHSHVYWYRQLPEEGLKFMVYLQKENIIDESGMPKERFSAEFPKEGPSILRIQQVVRGDSAAYFCASSPPKGEGYGYTFGSGTRLTVV.

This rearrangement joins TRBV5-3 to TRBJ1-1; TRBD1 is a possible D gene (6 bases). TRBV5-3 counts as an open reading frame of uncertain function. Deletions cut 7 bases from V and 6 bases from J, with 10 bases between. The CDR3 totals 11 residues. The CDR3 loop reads CARQQGSEAFF. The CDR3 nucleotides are TGTGCCAGACAACAGGGCTCTGAAGCTTTCTTT.

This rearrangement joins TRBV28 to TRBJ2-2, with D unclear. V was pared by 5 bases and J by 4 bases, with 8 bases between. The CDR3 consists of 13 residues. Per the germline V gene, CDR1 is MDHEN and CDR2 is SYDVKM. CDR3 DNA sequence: TGTGCCAGCAGTAAGGAGATCACCGGGGAGCTGTTTTTT. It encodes CASSKEITGELFF.

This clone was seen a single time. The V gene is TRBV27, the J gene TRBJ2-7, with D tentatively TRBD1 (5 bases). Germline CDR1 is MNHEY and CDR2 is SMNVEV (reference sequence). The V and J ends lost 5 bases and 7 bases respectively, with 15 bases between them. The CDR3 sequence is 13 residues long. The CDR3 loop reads CASSPTTVREQYF. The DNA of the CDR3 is TGTGCCAGCAGTCCAACGACAGTCAGGGAGCAGTACTTC.

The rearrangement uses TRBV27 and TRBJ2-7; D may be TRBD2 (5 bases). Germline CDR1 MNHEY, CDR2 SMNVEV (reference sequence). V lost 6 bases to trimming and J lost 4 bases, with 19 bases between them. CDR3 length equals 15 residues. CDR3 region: CASSPESGRAYEQYF. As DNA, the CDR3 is TGTGCCAGCAGCCCTGAATCGGGGAGAGCTTACGAGCAGTACTTC.

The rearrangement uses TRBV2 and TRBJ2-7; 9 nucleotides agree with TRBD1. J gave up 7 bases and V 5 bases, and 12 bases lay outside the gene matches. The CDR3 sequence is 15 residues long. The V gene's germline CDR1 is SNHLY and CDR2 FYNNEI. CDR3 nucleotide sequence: TGTGCCAGCAGTCTGGGGACAGGGAGTGTATGGGAGCAGTACTTC. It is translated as CASSLGTGSVWEQYF.

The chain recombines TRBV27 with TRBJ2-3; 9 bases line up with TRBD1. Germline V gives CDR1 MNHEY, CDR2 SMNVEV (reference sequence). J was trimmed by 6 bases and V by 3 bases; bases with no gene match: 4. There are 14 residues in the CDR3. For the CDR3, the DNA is TGTGCCAGCAGTTTCACGGGGACAGGGGATACGCAGTATTTT. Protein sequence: CASSFTGTGDTQYF.

For the CDR3, the DNA is TGCGCCAGCAGCCTCGGGGGCTGGGATGAGCAGTTCTTC. It codes for CASSLGGWDEQFF. The chain is built from TRBV5-1 and TRBJ2-1, with D tentatively TRBD1 or TRBD2 (6 bases each). The length of the CDR3 is 13 residues. The V end lost 4 bases, the J end lost 8 bases, and 13 bases lay between the germline ends. CDR1 is SGHRS, CDR2 YFSETQ, per germline.

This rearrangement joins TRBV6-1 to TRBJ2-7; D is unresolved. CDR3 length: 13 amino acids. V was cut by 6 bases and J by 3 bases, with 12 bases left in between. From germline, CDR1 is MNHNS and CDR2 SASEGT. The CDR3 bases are TGTGCCAGCAGGCCCGACTTAAACTACGAGCAGTACTTC. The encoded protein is CASRPDLNYEQYF.

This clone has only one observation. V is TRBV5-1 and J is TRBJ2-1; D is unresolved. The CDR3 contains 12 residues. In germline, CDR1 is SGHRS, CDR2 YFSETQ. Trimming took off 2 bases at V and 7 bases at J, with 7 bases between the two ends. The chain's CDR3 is CASSFLENEQFF. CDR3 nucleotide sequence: TGCGCCAGCAGCTTTCTAGAAAATGAGCAGTTCTTC.

CDR3 nucleotide sequence: TGTGCCAGCAGTGTTGGGACAACCTACAATGAGCAGTTCTTC. Protein: CASSVGTTYNEQFF. This chain joins TRBV6-1 and TRBJ2-1; tentatively, D is TRBD1 (6 bases). V lost 4 bases and J lost 2, with 9 bases in between. The germline V gene has CDR1 MNHNS and CDR2 SASEGT. CDR3 length: 14 residues.

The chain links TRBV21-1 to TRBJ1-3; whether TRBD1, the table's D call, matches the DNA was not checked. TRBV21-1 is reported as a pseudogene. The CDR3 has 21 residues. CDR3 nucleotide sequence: TGTGCCAGCAGCACTCCTCGGTCCCGGGACAGGGGGTCCGGGACTGGAAACACCATATATTTT. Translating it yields CASSTPRSRDRGSGTGNTIYF.